One sample yielded the 27 T cell receptor beta chains listed below, sequenced in a study of STAT5B mutations in CD4+ large granular lymphocyte leukemia. Some clones are missing from TCRdb's copy, which holds only in-frame ones; the method was immunoSEQ multiplex PCR. Of about 45,000 clones in the sample, approximately 86% were seen once. The sequencing input was CD4+ T cells from blood buffy coats. These receptors all come from a human donor in good health.

In nucleotides, the CDR3 is TGCGCCAGCAGCCAAGATAGGGGCTATGGCTACACCTTC. This codes for CASSQDRGYGYTF. The V call is TRBV4-3, the J call TRBJ1-2, with a tentative D call TRBD1 (5 bases). V was cut by 0 bases and J by 4 bases, with 6 bases left in between. This CDR3 is 13 amino acids long. Germline CDR1 LGHNA, CDR2 YSLEER.

The chain has TRBV2 and TRBJ2-1, with 7 bases fitting TRBD1. The ends lost 4 bases at V and 4 bases at J; junction bases unmatched: 7. The CDR3 extends over 15 amino acids. Per germline, CDR1 SNHLY and CDR2 FYNNEI. The CDR3 nucleotides read TGTGCCAGCAGTGGACTCAGGGGGACATACAATGAGCAGTTCTTC. Translated, it gives CASSGLRGTYNEQFF.

This chain uses TRBV27 with TRBJ2-7; a possible D gene is TRBD1 (6 bases). This CDR3 comprises 14 residues. Per germline, CDR1 MNHEY and CDR2 SMNVEV (reference sequence). Trimming stripped 4 bases from V and 4 bases from J, with 14 bases between. CDR3 sequence: CASSSDRTDYEQYF. CDR3 in DNA: TGTGCCAGCAGTTCGGACAGAACAGATTACGAGCAGTACTTC.

The V gene is TRBV27, the J gene TRBJ2-3; D may be TRBD2 (5 bases). Trimming took off 2 bases at V and 2 bases at J, with 8 bases between the two ends. This CDR3 region has 14 residues. Germline CDR1 is MNHEY and CDR2 is SMNVEV (reference sequence). The CDR3 reads CASSLNRDTDTQYF. CDR3 DNA sequence: TGTGCCAGCAGTTTAAACCGGGACACAGATACGCAGTATTTT.

The chain employs TRBV7-2 and TRBJ2-7; D remains unclear. The CDR3 has 15 residues. Germline loops: CDR1 SGHTA, CDR2 FQGNSA. V gave up 1 base and J gave up 0 bases, with 10 bases separating them. CDR3 region: CASSLDGLISYEQYF. The CDR3 nucleotides read TGTGCCAGCAGCTTAGACGGGTTGATCTCCTACGAGCAGTACTTC.

The chain carries TRBV11-1 and TRBJ2-1, with D perhaps matching TRBD1 or TRBD2 (5 bases each). V was trimmed by 5 bases and J by 3 bases, leaving 14 bases between them. CDR1 and CDR2 from the germline V gene are SGHAT and FQDESV (reference sequence). This CDR3 spans 15 amino acids. The CDR3 region has the DNA TGTGCCAGCAGCCCTCGGGGCGCTCTCTACAATGAGCAGTTCTTC. Its translation: CASSPRGALYNEQFF.

The chain combines TRBV18 with TRBJ2-1, with a weak D call TRBD1 (5 bases). V lost 0 bases to trimming and J lost 3 bases, with 12 bases between them. CDR3 length: 16 amino acids. Germline CDR1 and CDR2: KGHSH and LQKENI. CDR3 residues: CASSPPARALYNEQFF. The CDR3 DNA is TGTGCCAGCTCACCACCGGCCAGGGCCCTCTACAATGAGCAGTTCTTC.

The chain has TRBV7-2 and TRBJ1-5; D is uncertain. The CDR3 spans 13 residues. Deletions cut 5 bases from V and 0 bases from J, with 5 bases between. Germline CDR1 is SGHTA and CDR2 is FQGNSA. The DNA of the CDR3 is TGTGCCAGCAGCCCCAGTAGCAATCAGCCCCAGCATTTT. Encoded protein: CASSPSSNQPQHF.

CDR3 sequence (DNA): TGTGCCAGCAGACCCCGGGGGGACAGTCTGGGCTACACCTTC. This encodes CASRPRGDSLGYTF. This chain links TRBV6-5 with TRBJ1-2, with 7 positions matching TRBD1. The CDR3 spans 14 residues. CDR1 and CDR2 from the germline V gene are MNHEY and SVGAGI. V gave up 6 bases and J gave up 8 bases; unmatched junction bases: 12.

V and J are TRBV7-6 and TRBJ2-5; the D gene could be TRBD1 or TRBD2 (5 bases each). Germline CDR1 is SGHVS and CDR2 is FNYEAQ. The CDR3 runs 14 residues. The V gene lost 4 bases and the J gene lost 6 bases, with 15 bases spanning the gap. CDR3 loop: CASSSPGRRKTQYF. In nucleotides, the CDR3 is TGTGCCAGCAGCTCACCGGGACGACGGAAGACCCAGTACTTC.

J is TRBJ2-2 and V is TRBV9; 7 bases are a match to TRBD2. The V gene's germline CDR1 is SGDLS and CDR2 YYNGEE. The CDR3 sequence is 17 residues long. With V trimmed by 0 bases and J by 6 bases, 11 bases remained unmatched. The CDR3 loop reads CASSVVTWEGRAGELFF. CDR3 sequence (DNA): TGTGCCAGCAGCGTAGTAACGTGGGAGGGCCGGGCCGGGGAGCTGTTTTTT.

The rearrangement links TRBV19 to TRBJ1-4; TRBD1 is a possible D gene (6 bases). CDR1 is LNHDA, CDR2 SQIVND, per germline (reference sequence). This CDR3 region has 19 residues. V shed 9 bases and J shed 0 bases, with 26 bases lying between them. The CDR3 DNA reads TGTGCCAGACCCCACCGGGGGCTTGGGATTCCTGCAACTAATGAAAAACTGTTTTTT. Protein product: CARPHRGLGIPATNEKLFF.

The rearrangement uses TRBV7-6 and TRBJ2-1, with 9 bases identical to TRBD2. V was pared by 1 base and J by 10 bases, with 8 bases of the junction left unmatched. The germline CDR1 and CDR2 sequences are SGHVS and FNYEAQ. The CDR3 loop spans 15 amino acids. CDR3 sequence reads: CASSLVTSGETEQFF. The CDR3 region has the DNA TGTGCCAGCAGCTTAGTGACTAGCGGAGAGACGGAGCAGTTCTTC.

The chain employs TRBV2 and TRBJ2-1; D unclear. The CDR3 loop spans 11 amino acids. In germline, CDR1 is SNHLY, CDR2 FYNNEI. Trimming removed 6 bases at V and 3 bases at J, with 3 bases between. The CDR3 reads CASRDYNEQFF. The CDR3, as DNA: TGTGCCAGCAGGGACTACAATGAGCAGTTCTTC.

In its sample, this clone was seen once. The chain uses TRBV29-1 and TRBJ2-3, with D possibly TRBD1 on 6 matching bases. Germline V gives CDR1 SQVTM, CDR2 ANQGSEA. This CDR3 region has 13 residues. The ends were cut back, 5 bases at V and 4 bases at J, with 13 bases in the middle. The CDR3 region has the DNA TGCAGCGTTCGGGACACGGCCGCAGATACGCAGTATTTT. It yields the protein CSVRDTAADTQYF.

The chain combines TRBV9 with TRBJ1-2; 7 bases match TRBD1. Per germline, CDR1 SGDLS and CDR2 YYNGEE. J was trimmed by 13 bases and V by 3 bases; bases with no gene match: 12. This CDR3 is built from 13 residues. CDR3 in amino acids: CASSARQGRGFTF. CDR3 bases: TGTGCCAGCAGCGCCAGACAGGGTAGGGGTTTCACCTTC.

The genes are TRBV2 and TRBJ1-3, with TRBD1 identical over 10 bases. The CDR3 consists of 15 residues. CDR1 is SNHLY, CDR2 FYNNEI, per germline. Trimming at V came to 2 bases and at J to 5 bases, leaving 3 bases not matched to a gene. The CDR3 is CASSESGQGRNTIYF. The CDR3, as DNA: TGTGCCAGCAGTGAATCGGGACAGGGGAGAAACACCATATATTTT.

The rearrangement joins TRBV5-1 to TRBJ1-1; TRBD1 matches at 7 bases. Germline V gives CDR1 SGHRS, CDR2 YFSETQ. This CDR3 comprises 13 residues. The ends lost 4 bases at V and 6 bases at J; junction bases unmatched: 6. Written as DNA, the CDR3 is TGCGCCAGCAGCCCAGGGACAGTAGCTGAAGCTTTCTTT. It is translated as CASSPGTVAEAFF.

The V and J genes are TRBV2 and TRBJ2-3; maybe TRBD2 (5 bases). The CDR3 has 15 residues. Germline V gives CDR1 SNHLY, CDR2 FYNNEI. Trimming left V 0 bases short and J 0 bases short, with 7 bases between. CDR3 amino acids: CASSEARASTDTQYF. CDR3 bases: TGTGCCAGCAGTGAAGCGAGGGCTAGCACAGATACGCAGTATTTT.

This chain uses TRBV14 with TRBJ1-6; D might be TRBD1 (5 bases). This CDR3 has 14 amino acids. Germline-derived CDR1 and CDR2 are SGHDN and FVKESK. V shed 3 bases and J shed 8 bases, with 11 bases lying between them. The DNA for the CDR3 is TGTGCCAGCAGCCAGGGCAGGGATTATTCACCCCTCCACTTT. Translating it yields CASSQGRDYSPLHF.

The V gene is TRBV2, the J gene TRBJ2-1; 8 bases match TRBD1. The CDR3 spans 14 residues. Germline values: CDR1 SNHLY, CDR2 FYNNEI. Trimming cost V 8 bases and J 6 bases; bases outside gene matches: 9. CDR3 nucleotides: TGTGCCAGCTTCCCGGGACAGGTAACCAATGAGCAGTTCTTC. It specifies CASFPGQVTNEQFF.

The CDR3 loop is CASSERAETNYGYTF. The DNA of the CDR3 is TGTGCCAGCAGTGAAAGGGCCGAGACTAACTATGGCTACACCTTC. The chain combines TRBV2 with TRBJ1-2; D is unresolved. The CDR3 has 15 amino acids. Trimming shortened V by 2 bases and J by 0 bases, and 10 bases separated the two germline ends. Germline V CDR1 and CDR2: SNHLY, FYNNEI.

J is TRBJ2-2 and V is TRBV15, with 9 bases identical to TRBD2. The CDR3 consists of 17 residues. With 1 base clipped from V and 4 bases from J, the junction kept 7 bases outside the gene matches. Germline V gene lookup returns CDR1 LNHNV and CDR2 YYDKDF (reference sequence). The DNA of the CDR3 is TGTGCCACCAGCAGAGGGGGACTAGCTCCCGGCACCGGGGAGCTGTTTTTT. As protein: CATSRGGLAPGTGELFF.

The V and J genes are TRBV21-1 and TRBJ2-1; TRBD2 was called by the table and not checked on the DNA. TRBV21-1 counts as a pseudogene. The CDR3 is 19 residues long. In nucleotides, the CDR3 is TGTGCCAGCAGCAAAGGACATTGGCTAGCATCAAGGACGCGGAATGAGCAGTTCTTC. This codes for CASSKGHWLASRTRNEQFF.

The chain employs TRBV6-1 and TRBJ1-2, with D perhaps TRBD1 (5 bases). Germline lookup yields CDR1 MNHNS and CDR2 SASEGT. V was trimmed by 7 bases and J by 7 bases, leaving 22 bases between them. The CDR3 is 15 amino acids. The CDR3 spells CASTPRSDGASGYTF. CDR3 coding DNA: TGTGCCAGCACTCCGAGGTCAGATGGGGCAAGTGGCTACACCTTC.

This chain uses TRBV25-1 with TRBJ1-1, with 10 positions matching TRBD1. The CDR3 runs to 15 residues. Germline V gene data show CDR1 as MGHDK and CDR2 as SYGVNS. V was clipped by 5 bases and J by 11 bases; unmatched bases: 14. Here the CDR3 DNA reads TGTGCCAGCAGTACAACCGGGACAGGGGTCCCCCCGGCTTTCTTT. As protein: CASSTTGTGVPPAFF.

The V gene is TRBV6-1, the J gene TRBJ2-2; the D gene is possibly TRBD2 (7 bases). The V and J ends lost 6 bases and 4 bases respectively, with 12 bases between them. Germline CDR1 is MNHNS and CDR2 is SASEGT. CDR3 size: 14 residues. CDR3: CASRRGGITGELFF. The CDR3 DNA sequence: TGTGCCAGCAGGAGGGGGGGTATCACCGGGGAGCTGTTTTTT.